A single sample gave rise to the 26 T cell receptor beta chains below, sequenced in a study of human T cells and chemical hapten exposure. Unfractionated whole blood served as the source for total RNA extraction. TCRdb used MiXCR to reprocess the 5' RACE reads, holding one entry per CDR3 protein. The sample holds 130,000 or so distinct CDR3 sequences, about 4% seen once. The receptors originated from a female donor in good health.

In this sample, this clonotype turned up many times. The chain links TRBV20-1 to TRBJ1-6; D gene uncertain. V dropped 0 bases and J dropped 11 bases, with 14 bases sitting between them. This CDR3 has 14 amino acids. Germline V CDR1 and CDR2: DFQATT, SNEGSKA (reference sequence). This CDR3 is CSARESPRVPPLHF. The CDR3 DNA reads as TGCAGTGCTAGAGAGTCTCCCCGGGTCCCACCCCTCCACTTT.

This clonotype was picked up many times. The chain recombines TRBV20-1 with TRBJ1-5; D not resolved. Per the germline V gene, CDR1 is DFQATT and CDR2 is SNEGSKA (reference sequence). Trimming removed 1 base from V and 0 bases from J, with 19 bases in between. The CDR3 totals 18 residues. CDR3 in amino acids: CSARARPQGIYSNQPQHF. In DNA form, the CDR3 reads TGCAGTGCTAGAGCACGCCCTCAAGGCATCTATAGCAATCAGCCCCAGCATTTT.

This clonotype was counted at least ten times. The chain recombines TRBV11-3 with TRBJ2-1; 10 bases are a match to TRBD2. The junction had 3 bases not matched to a gene; V was cut back by 3 bases and J by 10 bases. From germline, CDR1 is SGHNT and CDR2 YENEEA. There are 13 residues in the CDR3. The CDR3 bases are TGTGCCAGCAGCTTTAGTAGCGGGGGGGAGCAGTTCTTC. Its protein is CASSFSSGGEQFF.

This clonotype was counted at least ten times. The chain couples TRBV28 to TRBJ2-6, with D perhaps matching TRBD2 (6 bases). Looked up from germline, CDR1 is MDHEN and CDR2 is SYDVKM. The length of the CDR3 is 17 residues. The V end was cut by 8 bases, the J end by 0 bases, with 17 bases between. CDR3 sequence: CASAGAGTPSGANVLTF. CDR3 DNA sequence: TGTGCCAGCGCTGGGGCGGGGACTCCCTCTGGGGCCAACGTCCTGACTTTC.

This clonotype has ten or more counts. The chain uses TRBV12-3 or TRBV12-4 and TRBJ2-7, with 7 positions matching TRBD2. The CDR3 is 14 residues long. The ends lost 4 bases at V and 2 bases at J; junction bases unmatched: 5. For the CDR3, the DNA is TGTGCCAGCAGTTCAAGCGGGGAGACCTACGAGCAGTACTTC. This gives the protein CASSSSGETYEQYF.

Only a few counts were recorded for this clonotype. The CDR3 is CSARTSGIQYF. CDR3 coding DNA: TGCAGTGCTAGAACATCGGGTATTCAGTACTTC. The V gene is TRBV20-1, the J gene TRBJ2-4, with unresolved D. Trimming took off 2 bases at V and 10 bases at J, with 9 bases between the two ends. CDR1 and CDR2 (germline): DFQATT, SNEGSKA (reference sequence). There are 11 residues in the CDR3.

V is TRBV3-1 and J is TRBJ1-4, with D possibly TRBD1 on 6 matching bases. The CDR3 is 15 amino acids. The V end lost 5 bases, the J end lost 1 base, and 11 bases lay between the germline ends. Per germline, CDR1 LGHDT and CDR2 YNNKEL (reference sequence). CDR3 nucleotides: TGTGCCAGCAGCTCAACGGACAGAACTAATGAAAAACTGTTTTTT. Encoded protein: CASSSTDRTNEKLFF. The whole variable domain, filled in from reference TRBV3-1 and TRBJ1-4, reads DTAVSQTPKYLVTQMGNDKSIKCEQNLGHDTMYWYKQDSKKFLKIMFSYNNKELIINETVPNRFSPKSPDKAHLNLHINSLELGDSAVYFCASSSTDRTNEKLFFGSGTQLSVL.

This clonotype was found many times. This chain links TRBV20-1 with TRBJ2-3; TRBD2 agrees at 8 bases. Germline V gene sequence: CDR1 DFQATT, CDR2 SNEGSKA (reference sequence). The junction had 12 bases not matched to a gene; V was cut back by 1 base and J by 6 bases. The CDR3 extends over 16 amino acids. The CDR3 nucleotides are TGCAGTGCTAGAGGGAGAGCGGGAGACGACTGGGATACGCAGTATTTT. This codes for CSARGRAGDDWDTQYF.

This clonotype occurred a few times. V usage is TRBV5-1 and J usage is TRBJ2-1; maybe TRBD2 (6 bases). This CDR3 comprises 14 residues. V lost 7 bases and J lost 1, with 12 bases in between. Per germline, CDR1 SGHRS and CDR2 YFSETQ. CDR3 sequence (DNA): TGCGCCAGCGACTCCCGGGGGTCCTACAATGAGCAGTTCTTC. Encoded protein: CASDSRGSYNEQFF.

This clonotype was seen many times. The J gene is TRBJ2-7, the V gene TRBV27; D is perhaps TRBD1 or TRBD2 (5 bases each). This CDR3 has 13 residues. The V gene's germline CDR1 is MNHEY and CDR2 SMNVEV (reference sequence). V shed 5 bases and J shed 7 bases, with 15 bases lying between them. CDR3 protein: CASSPWDRLEQYF. The CDR3 DNA is TGTGCCAGCAGTCCATGGGACCGTCTGGAGCAGTACTTC.

This clonotype appeared many times. V usage is TRBV18 and J usage is TRBJ1-5; tentatively, D is TRBD1 (6 bases). Germline V gives CDR1 KGHSH, CDR2 LQKENI. This CDR3 contains 17 residues. V lost 2 bases, J lost 4 bases, and 18 bases lay in between. This chain's CDR3 is CASSPLGLDSLNQPQHF. For the CDR3, the DNA is TGTGCCAGCTCACCATTGGGCCTGGACAGCCTAAATCAGCCCCAGCATTTT.

This clonotype was observed many times. This rearrangement joins TRBV7-2 to TRBJ2-2; D is undetermined. The germline V gene encodes CDR1 SGHTA and CDR2 FQGNSA. CDR3 size: 17 residues. Trimming stripped 2 bases from V and 5 bases from J, with 18 bases between. CDR3 nucleotides: TGTGCCAGCAGCTTAAATTACAGAGTCAGATTGACCGGGGAGCTGTTTTTT. This translates into CASSLNYRVRLTGELFF.

This clonotype has just a few counts. J is TRBJ2-3 and V is TRBV20-1; TRBD2 matches 14 bases. Germline V gives CDR1 DFQATT, CDR2 SNEGSKA (reference sequence). V gave up 6 bases and J gave up 0 bases; unmatched junction bases: 8. The CDR3 spans 17 residues. The CDR3 here is CSALGLAGETSTDTQYF. DNA of the CDR3: TGCAGTGCCCTGGGACTAGCGGGGGAAACTAGCACAGATACGCAGTATTTT.

In this sample, this clonotype turned up many times. J is TRBJ2-5 and V is TRBV20-1, with D maybe TRBD1 (6 bases). This CDR3 is built from 12 residues. The V end lost 6 bases, the J end lost 3 bases, and 11 bases lay between the germline ends. The germline CDR1 and CDR2 sequences are DFQATT and SNEGSKA (reference sequence). In DNA, the CDR3 is TGCAGTGCCCGACAGGCCAAAGAGACCCAGTACTTC. It specifies CSARQAKETQYF.

There are many counts of this clonotype. The CDR3 reads CASSVLGQMNTEAFF. The DNA of the CDR3 is TGTGCCAGCTCTGTACTGGGACAGATGAACACTGAAGCTTTCTTT. The chain employs TRBV7-9 and TRBJ1-1, with 7 bases lining up with TRBD1. The J segment lost 0 bases and the V segment lost 8 bases, leaving 9 bases of the junction unmatched. Germline-derived CDR1 and CDR2 are SEHNR and FQNEAQ (reference sequence). This CDR3 region has 15 residues.

This clonotype was observed many times. The chain joins TRBV18 to TRBJ1-3, with TRBD1 matching 7 bases. CDR3 length: 16 amino acids. Germline V gene data show CDR1 as KGHSH and CDR2 as LQKENI. Germline trimming cut 3 bases from V and 0 bases from J; bases unmatched to any gene: 5. CDR3: CASSPNGQASGNTIYF. Written as DNA, the CDR3 is TGTGCCAGCTCACCGAATGGACAGGCCTCTGGAAACACCATATATTTT.

This clonotype was recorded at least ten times. The genes are TRBV2 and TRBJ2-3; TRBD2 might be the D (5 bases). The CDR3 consists of 13 residues. Germline CDR1 reads SNHLY; CDR2 reads FYNNEI. V was pared by 9 bases and J by 2 bases, with 12 bases between. In DNA form, the CDR3 reads TGTGCCAGAGAGCGGAACCCCACAGATACGCAGTATTTT. Protein product: CARERNPTDTQYF.

Many counts were recorded for this clonotype. The rearrangement links TRBV28 to TRBJ2-7; D is ambiguous. This CDR3 has 14 residues. V dropped 5 bases and J dropped 5 bases, with 16 bases sitting between them. Germline V lookup: CDR1 MDHEN, CDR2 SYDVKM. CDR3 in amino acids: CASSPLGPADEQYF. For the CDR3, the DNA is TGTGCCAGCAGTCCCCTTGGACCCGCCGACGAGCAGTACTTC.

At least ten counts were recorded for this clonotype. V is TRBV9 and J is TRBJ2-3, with 9 positions matching TRBD1. V gave up 4 bases and J gave up 4 bases; unmatched junction bases: 4. Germline assignment: CDR1 SGDLS and CDR2 YYNGEE. The length of the CDR3 is 14 residues. The CDR3 DNA reads as TGTGCCAGCAGCCCGGGACAGGGCTCAGATACGCAGTATTTT. This codes for CASSPGQGSDTQYF.

The chain has TRBV5-1 and TRBJ2-4, with D uncertain. Germline lookup yields CDR1 SGHRS and CDR2 YFSETQ. V lost 4 bases and J lost 8, with 16 bases in between. There are 14 residues in the CDR3. This CDR3 reads CASSPEPSSHIQYF. CDR3 DNA: TGCGCCAGCAGCCCCGAGCCCTCGTCTCACATTCAGTACTTC.

This clonotype has at least ten counts. DNA for the CDR3: TGCGCCAGCAGCCAACAGACGGAGAACTATGGCTACACCTTC. This translates into CASSQQTENYGYTF. The chain combines TRBV4-3 with TRBJ1-2, with D hard to call. V dropped 2 bases and J dropped 2 bases, with 9 bases sitting between them. The germline V gene encodes CDR1 LGHNA and CDR2 YSLEER. This CDR3 spans 14 amino acids.

This clonotype was seen many times. The chain carries TRBV3-1 and TRBJ2-3; D unresolved. V lost 2 bases, J lost 0 bases, and 12 bases lay in between. This CDR3 is 16 amino acids long. Germline CDR1 LGHDT, CDR2 YNNKEL (reference sequence). The CDR3 protein is CASSQYGDASTDTQYF. The CDR3 DNA sequence: TGTGCCAGCAGCCAATATGGGGATGCTAGCACAGATACGCAGTATTTT.

This clonotype occurred many times. The chain carries TRBV12-3 or TRBV12-4 and TRBJ2-7; 8 bases fit TRBD1. This CDR3 is 15 amino acids long. Losses at the gene ends were 6 bases for V and 7 bases for J; bases not matched to a gene: 14. CDR3 in amino acids: CASSLTGGPVREQYF. The CDR3 DNA follows: TGTGCCAGCAGCCTAACAGGGGGGCCGGTGAGGGAGCAGTACTTC.

The sample holds many counts of this clonotype. CDR3: CASIPRYVDYNEQFF. DNA for the CDR3: TGTGCCAGCATCCCCCGGTACGTAGACTACAATGAGCAGTTCTTC. The chain joins TRBV12-3 or TRBV12-4 to TRBJ2-1; D gene unclear. CDR3 length equals 15 residues. V shed 7 bases and J shed 3 bases, with 16 bases lying between them.

A word on this clonotype: Just one base apart from a much larger clone, this may be a read error. The chain couples TRBV20-1 to TRBJ1-1, with a weak D call TRBD1 (6 bases). This CDR3 contains 14 residues. CDR1 is DFQATT, CDR2 SNEGSKA, per germline (reference sequence). V was shortened by 3 bases and J by 5 bases, with 16 bases between the two germline ends. The DNA of the CDR3 is TGCAGTGCTAGGGAAAGGGGGGGTTGGACTGAAGCTTTCTTT. It encodes CSARERGGWTEAFF.

Ten or more counts support this clonotype. V is TRBV4-3 and J is TRBJ1-4, with no clear D. This CDR3 is built from 16 residues. Germline CDR1 and CDR2: LGHNA and YSLEER. V lost 5 bases, J lost 0 bases, and 13 bases lay in between. The CDR3 is CASSSEWAATNEKLFF. DNA of the CDR3: TGCGCCAGCAGCTCCGAATGGGCAGCAACTAATGAAAAACTGTTTTTT.